Listed here are 10 T cell receptor beta chains from one sample, sequenced in a study of control samples from healthy donors and cancer patients. The repertoire was sequenced with immunoSEQ multiplex PCR; TCRdb's copy has only in-frame clones and lacks some. The table lists some 130,000 clones, around 92% of them singletons. The sequenced sample was blood. These receptors all come from a woman aged 45 to 65 in good health.

The CDR3, as DNA: TGTGCCAGTACCGGGACAGGTAATCAGCCCCAGCATTTT. Amino acid sequence: CASTGTGNQPQHF. This chain connects TRBV19 to TRBJ1-5; 8 bases fit TRBD1. The CDR3 is 13 amino acids. From germline, CDR1 is LNHDA and CDR2 SQIVND (reference sequence). V lost 7 bases to trimming and J lost 4 bases; unmatched junction nucleotides: 3.

The genes are TRBV29-1 and TRBJ1-3, with 8 bases fitting TRBD1. V trimming: 6 bases; J trimming: 1 base; junction bases outside the gene matches: 11. Per the germline V gene, CDR1 is SQVTM and CDR2 is ANQGSEA. The CDR3 length is 16 residues. The CDR3 loop is CSVGGTGTDSGNTIYF. CDR3 coding DNA: TGCAGCGTGGGGGGGACAGGAACCGATTCTGGAAACACCATATATTTT. The whole variable domain, remainder taken from reference TRBV29-1 and TRBJ1-3, is SAVISQKPSRDICQRGTSLTIQCQVDSQVTMMFWYRQQPGQSLTLIATANQGSEATYESGFVIDKFPISRPNLTFSTLTVSNMSPEDSSIYLCSVGGTGTDSGNTIYFGEGSWLTVV.

The chain uses TRBV7-9 and TRBJ1-1; D is perhaps TRBD1 (6 bases). This CDR3 has 15 amino acids. Trimming stripped 0 bases from V and 1 base from J, with 9 bases between. Germline V gene lookup returns CDR1 SEHNR and CDR2 FQNEAQ (reference sequence). This chain's CDR3 is CASSLAGGGNTEAFF. The CDR3 nucleotides read TGTGCCAGCAGCTTAGCGGGAGGGGGGAACACTGAAGCTTTCTTT.

The chain carries TRBV5-5 and TRBJ2-3; 8 nucleotides match TRBD1. The J segment lost 1 base and the V segment lost 0 bases, leaving 10 bases of the junction unmatched. Germline CDR1 reads SGHKS; CDR2 reads YYEKEE (reference sequence). The CDR3 has 18 residues. CDR3 sequence (DNA): TGTGCCAGCAGCTTGGGGGGGCAGGGGGCGCTTCGCACAGATACGCAGTATTTT. This codes for CASSLGGQGALRTDTQYF.

As DNA, the CDR3 is TGTGCCAGCAGCGTAGGGGGTGCTGGGGCCAACGTCCTGACTTTC. Amino acids: CASSVGGAGANVLTF. The chain carries TRBV9 and TRBJ2-6; D not certain. The CDR3 covers 15 residues. CDR1 SGDLS and CDR2 YYNGEE come from the germline V gene. Trimming stripped 0 bases from V and 2 bases from J, with 6 bases between.

The chain uses TRBV28 and TRBJ1-5; TRBD1 aligns across 8 bases. V lost 5 bases, J lost 4 bases, and 4 bases stayed unmatched. The germline CDR1 and CDR2 sequences are MDHEN and SYDVKM. This CDR3 spans 14 amino acids. Here the CDR3 DNA reads TGTGCCAGCAGTCTCCAGGGGGCGAATCAGCCCCAGCATTTT. Translating it yields CASSLQGANQPQHF. Drawing the rest from reference TRBV28 and TRBJ1-5, the complete variable domain is DVKVTQSSRYLVKRTGEKVFLECVQDMDHENMFWYRQDPGLGLRLIYFSYDVKMKEKGDIPEGYSVSREKKERFSLILESASTNQTSMYLCASSLQGANQPQHFGDGTRLSIL.

This clone showed up just once. This chain uses TRBV5-1 with TRBJ1-2; TRBD1 might be the D (5 bases). Germline loops: CDR1 SGHRS, CDR2 YFSETQ. V lost 0 bases and J 1 base, leaving 10 bases between the germline ends. The CDR3 extends over 15 amino acids. The CDR3 DNA sequence: TGCGCCAGCAGCTTGGAGCCAGGGAATAACTATGGCTACACCTTC. It yields the protein CASSLEPGNNYGYTF.

This clone was picked up a small number of times. The chain is built from TRBV6-5 and TRBJ2-3, with 8 bases that match TRBD2. Germline CDR1 MNHEY, CDR2 SVGAGI. The CDR3 has 13 amino acids. The V and J ends lost 8 bases and 4 bases, in that order; junction bases with no gene match: 5. The CDR3 DNA reads as TGTGCCAGCCGGGGGGGAAGGGCAGATACGCAGTATTTT. It yields the protein CASRGGRADTQYF.

The chain has TRBV11-2 and TRBJ1-2, with TRBD1 matching over 8 bases. Germline V CDR1 and CDR2: SGHAT, FQNNGV. J lost 8 bases, V lost 0 bases, and 2 bases had no gene match. The CDR3 sequence is 13 residues long. The CDR3 region is CASSLEPGGGYTF. CDR3 bases: TGTGCCAGCAGCTTAGAACCAGGGGGCGGCTACACCTTC.

The chain recombines TRBV29-1 with TRBJ2-3, with 8 bases matching TRBD2. In germline, CDR1 is SQVTM, CDR2 ANQGSEA. The trim removed 3 bases at V and 6 bases at J, leaving 5 bases unmatched. This CDR3 region has 13 residues. In DNA, the CDR3 is TGCAGCGTTGATAGTGGCGGGGGGGATACGCAGTATTTT. Translated: CSVDSGGGDTQYF.